The subject of this entry is one TCR beta chain. This sample was included in a study of shared clonotypes between healthy human individuals. Each sorted subset replicate got 200 ng genomic DNA, tens of thousands of genomes. This table comes from immunoSEQ multiplex PCR, and its TCRdb copy is limited to in-frame clones, with some not included. Here the sample spans 760,000 or so clones, about 96% being singletons. V lost 4 bases, J lost 0 bases, and 12 bases lay in between. Per germline, CDR1 MGHRA and CDR2 YSYEKL. This CDR3 has 16 residues. Terminally differentiated effector memory CD45RA+ cells were excluded from the naive CD8 cells, which were CD45RO-negative and positively selected for CCR7. Donors were Caucasian adults residing in Nashville, Tennessee, USA.

The receptor was derived from a man aged 25-40 years in good health. The J gene is TRBJ2-2, the V gene TRBV4-1, with D perhaps being TRBD1 or TRBD2 (5 bases each). Sequences were obtained from naive CD8+ T cells sorted from blood. The CDR3: CASSPVGTSNTGELFF. CDR3 coding DNA: TGCGCCAGCAGCCCTGTCGGGACGTCGAACACCGGGGAGCTGTTTTTT.